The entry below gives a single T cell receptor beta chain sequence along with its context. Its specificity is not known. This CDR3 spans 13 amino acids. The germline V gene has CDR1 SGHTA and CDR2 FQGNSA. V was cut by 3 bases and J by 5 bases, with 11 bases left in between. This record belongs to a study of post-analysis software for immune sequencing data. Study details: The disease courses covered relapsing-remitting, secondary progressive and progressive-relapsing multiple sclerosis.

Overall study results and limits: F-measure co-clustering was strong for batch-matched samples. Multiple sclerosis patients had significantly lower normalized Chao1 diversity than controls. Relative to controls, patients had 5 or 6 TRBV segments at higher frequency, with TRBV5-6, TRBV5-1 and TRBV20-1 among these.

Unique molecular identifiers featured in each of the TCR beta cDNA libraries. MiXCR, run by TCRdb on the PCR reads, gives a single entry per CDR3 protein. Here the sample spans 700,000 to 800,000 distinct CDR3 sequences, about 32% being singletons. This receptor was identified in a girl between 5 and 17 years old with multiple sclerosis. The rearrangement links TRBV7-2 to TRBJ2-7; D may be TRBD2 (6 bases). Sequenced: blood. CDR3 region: CASSFGGFDEQYF. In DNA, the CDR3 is TGTGCCAGCAGCTTTGGGGGGTTCGACGAGCAGTACTTC.